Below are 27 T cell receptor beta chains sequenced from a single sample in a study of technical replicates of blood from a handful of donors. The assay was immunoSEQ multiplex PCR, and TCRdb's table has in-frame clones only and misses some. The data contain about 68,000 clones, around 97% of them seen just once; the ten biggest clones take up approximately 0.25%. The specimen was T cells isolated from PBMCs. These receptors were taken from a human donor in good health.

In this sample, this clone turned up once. The CDR3 spells CASSLLGSQNIQYF. The CDR3 DNA sequence: TGTGCCAGCAGCTTATTGGGCAGCCAAAACATTCAGTACTTC. The rearrangement links TRBV7-2 to TRBJ2-4; D not certain. Trimming left V 2 bases short and J 5 bases short, with 10 bases between. The length of the CDR3 is 14 residues. Germline V gene sequence: CDR1 SGHTA, CDR2 FQGNSA.

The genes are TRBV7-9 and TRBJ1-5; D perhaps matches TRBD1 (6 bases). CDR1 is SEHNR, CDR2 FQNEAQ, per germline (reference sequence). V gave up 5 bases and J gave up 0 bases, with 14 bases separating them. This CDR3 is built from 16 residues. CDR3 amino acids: CASSMDSIYSNQPQHF. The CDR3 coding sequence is TGTGCCAGCAGCATGGACAGCATCTATAGCAATCAGCCCCAGCATTTT.

The CDR3 reads CASSQDRLAGGPHNEQFF. In DNA, the CDR3 is TGCGCCAGCAGCCAAGATCGGTTGGCGGGAGGGCCCCACAATGAGCAGTTCTTC. The chain joins TRBV4-3 to TRBJ2-1; 9 nucleotides agree with TRBD2. V dropped 0 bases and J dropped 5; count of bases not matched to a gene: 11. This CDR3 has 18 residues. CDR1 and CDR2 from the germline V gene are LGHNA and YSLEER.

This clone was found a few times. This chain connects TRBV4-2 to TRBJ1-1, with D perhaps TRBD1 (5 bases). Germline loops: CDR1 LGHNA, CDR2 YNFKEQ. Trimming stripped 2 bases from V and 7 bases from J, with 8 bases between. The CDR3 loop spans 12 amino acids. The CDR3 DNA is TGTGCCAGCAGCCAAAACGGGGGTGAAGCTTTCTTT. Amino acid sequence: CASSQNGGEAFF.

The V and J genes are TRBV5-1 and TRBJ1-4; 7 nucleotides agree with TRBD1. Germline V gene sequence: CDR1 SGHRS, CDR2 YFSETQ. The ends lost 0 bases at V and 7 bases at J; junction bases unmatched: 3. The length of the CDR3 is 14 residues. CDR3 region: CASSLGEGAEKLFF. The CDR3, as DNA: TGCGCCAGCAGCTTGGGAGAGGGGGCTGAAAAACTGTTTTTT.

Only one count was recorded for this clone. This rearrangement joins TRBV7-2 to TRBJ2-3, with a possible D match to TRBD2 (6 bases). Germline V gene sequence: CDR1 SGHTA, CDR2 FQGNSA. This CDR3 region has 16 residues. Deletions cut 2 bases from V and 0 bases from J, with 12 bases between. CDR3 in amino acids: CASSLLAGTSTDTQYF. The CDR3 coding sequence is TGTGCCAGCAGCTTATTGGCGGGAACTAGCACAGATACGCAGTATTTT. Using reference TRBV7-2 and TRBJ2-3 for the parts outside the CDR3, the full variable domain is GAGVSQSPSNKVTEKGKDVELRCDPISGHTALYWYRQSLGQGLEFLIYFQGNSAPDKSGLPSDRFSAERTGGSVSTLTIQRTQQEDSAVYLCASSLLAGTSTDTQYFGPGTRLTVL.

The DNA of the CDR3 is TGTGCCAGCAGCTCTAAGCCGGGAGTGGGCGAGCAGTACTTC. This gives the protein CASSSKPGVGEQYF. The chain combines TRBV11-3 with TRBJ2-7; D possibly corresponds to TRBD2 (6 bases). Germline CDR1 and CDR2: SGHNT and YENEEA. V lost 4 bases and J 6 bases, leaving 16 bases between the germline ends. CDR3 length equals 14 residues. The full variable domain, with the rest looked up from reference TRBV11-3 and TRBJ2-7, is EAGVVQSPRYKIIEKKQPVAFWCNPISGHNTLYWYLQNLGQGPELLIRYENEEAVDDSQLPKDRFSAERLKGVDSTLKIQPAELGDSAVYLCASSSKPGVGEQYFGPGTRLTVT.

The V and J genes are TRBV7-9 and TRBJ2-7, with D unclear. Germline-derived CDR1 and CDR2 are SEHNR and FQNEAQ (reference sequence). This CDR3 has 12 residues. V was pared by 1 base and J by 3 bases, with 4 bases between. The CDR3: CASSLEYYEQYF. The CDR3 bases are TGTGCCAGCAGCTTAGAATACTACGAGCAGTACTTC.

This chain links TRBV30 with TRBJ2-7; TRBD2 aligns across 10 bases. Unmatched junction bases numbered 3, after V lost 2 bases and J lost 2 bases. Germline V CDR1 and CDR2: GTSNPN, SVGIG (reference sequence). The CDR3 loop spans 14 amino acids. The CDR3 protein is CAWSPLAGAYEQYF. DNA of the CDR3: TGTGCCTGGAGTCCCCTAGCGGGAGCCTACGAGCAGTACTTC.

The CDR3 sequence is CSVVFGDRSSGANVLTF. As DNA, the CDR3 is TGCAGCGTTGTGTTTGGGGACAGGTCCTCGGGGGCCAACGTCCTGACTTTC. This chain links TRBV29-1 with TRBJ2-6; TRBD1 matches 8 bases. Trimming at V came to 4 bases and at J to 4 bases, leaving 12 bases not matched to a gene. In germline, CDR1 is SQVTM, CDR2 ANQGSEA. The CDR3 spans 17 residues.

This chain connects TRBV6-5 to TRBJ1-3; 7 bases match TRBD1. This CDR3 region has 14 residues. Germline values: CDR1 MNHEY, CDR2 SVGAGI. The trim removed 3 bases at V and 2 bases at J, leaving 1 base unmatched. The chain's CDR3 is CASSYDRAGNTIYF. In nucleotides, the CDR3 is TGTGCCAGCAGTTATGACAGGGCTGGAAACACCATATATTTT.

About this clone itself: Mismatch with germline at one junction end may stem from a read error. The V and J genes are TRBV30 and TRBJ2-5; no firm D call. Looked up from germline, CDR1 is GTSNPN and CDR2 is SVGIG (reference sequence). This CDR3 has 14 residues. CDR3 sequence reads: CAWSGRLIQKTQYF. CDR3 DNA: TGTGCCTGGAGTGGGCGGTTGATCCAAAAGACCCAGTACTTC.

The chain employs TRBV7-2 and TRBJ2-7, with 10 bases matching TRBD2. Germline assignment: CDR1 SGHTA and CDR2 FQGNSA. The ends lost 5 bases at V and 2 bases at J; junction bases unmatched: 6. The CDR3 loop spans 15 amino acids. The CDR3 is CASSRRTSGTYEQYF. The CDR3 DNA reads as TGTGCCAGCAGCAGGAGGACTAGCGGTACCTACGAGCAGTACTTC. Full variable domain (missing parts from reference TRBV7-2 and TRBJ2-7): GAGVSQSPSNKVTEKGKDVELRCDPISGHTALYWYRQSLGQGLEFLIYFQGNSAPDKSGLPSDRFSAERTGGSVSTLTIQRTQQEDSAVYLCASSRRTSGTYEQYFGPGTRLTVT.

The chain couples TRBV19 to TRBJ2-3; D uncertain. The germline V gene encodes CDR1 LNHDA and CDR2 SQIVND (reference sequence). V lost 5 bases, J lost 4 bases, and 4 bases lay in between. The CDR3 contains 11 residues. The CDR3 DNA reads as TGTGCCAGTAGTTCGTCAGATACGCAGTATTTT. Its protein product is CASSSSDTQYF. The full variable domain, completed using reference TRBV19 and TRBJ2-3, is DGGITQSPKYLFRKEGQNVTLSCEQNLNHDAMYWYRQDPGQGLRLIYYSQIVNDFQKGDIAEGYSVSREKKESFPLTVTSAQKNPTAFYLCASSSSDTQYFGPGTRLTVL.

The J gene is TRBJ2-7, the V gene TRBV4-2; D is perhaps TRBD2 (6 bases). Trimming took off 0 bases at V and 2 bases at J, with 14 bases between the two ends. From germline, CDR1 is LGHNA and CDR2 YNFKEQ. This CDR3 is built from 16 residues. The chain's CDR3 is CASSQESGGEAYEQYF. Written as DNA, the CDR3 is TGTGCCAGCAGCCAAGAAAGCGGCGGGGAAGCCTACGAGCAGTACTTC.

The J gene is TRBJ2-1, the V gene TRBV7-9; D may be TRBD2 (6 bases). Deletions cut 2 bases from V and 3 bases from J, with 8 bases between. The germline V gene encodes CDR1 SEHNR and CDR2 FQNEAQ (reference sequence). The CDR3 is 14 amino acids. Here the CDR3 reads CASSLRDFYNEQFF. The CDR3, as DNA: TGTGCCAGCAGCTTAAGGGACTTCTACAATGAGCAGTTCTTC.

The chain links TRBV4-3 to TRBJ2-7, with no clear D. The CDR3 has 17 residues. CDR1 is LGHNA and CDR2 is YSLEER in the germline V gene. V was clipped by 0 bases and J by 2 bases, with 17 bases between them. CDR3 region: CASSQDRTEWAPYEQYF. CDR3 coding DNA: TGCGCCAGCAGCCAAGATCGCACAGAATGGGCCCCCTACGAGCAGTACTTC.

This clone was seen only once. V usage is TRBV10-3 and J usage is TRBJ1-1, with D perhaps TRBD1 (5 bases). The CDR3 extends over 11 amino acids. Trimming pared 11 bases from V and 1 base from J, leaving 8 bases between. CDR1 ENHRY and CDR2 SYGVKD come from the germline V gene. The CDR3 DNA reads TGTGCCTCCCAGGGGAACACTGAAGCTTTCTTT. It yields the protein CASQGNTEAFF.

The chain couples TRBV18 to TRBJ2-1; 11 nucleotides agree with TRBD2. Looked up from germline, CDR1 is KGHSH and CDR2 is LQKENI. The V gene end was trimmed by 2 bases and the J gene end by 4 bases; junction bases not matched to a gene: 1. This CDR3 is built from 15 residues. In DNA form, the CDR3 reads TGTGCCAGCTCACCAGGGACTAGCGGTTACAATGAGCAGTTCTTC. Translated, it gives CASSPGTSGYNEQFF. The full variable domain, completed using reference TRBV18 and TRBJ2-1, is NAGVMQNPRHLVRRRGQEARLRCSPMKGHSHVYWYRQLPEEGLKFMVYLQKENIIDESGMPKERFSAEFPKEGPSILRIQQVVRGDSAAYFCASSPGTSGYNEQFFGPGTRLTVL.

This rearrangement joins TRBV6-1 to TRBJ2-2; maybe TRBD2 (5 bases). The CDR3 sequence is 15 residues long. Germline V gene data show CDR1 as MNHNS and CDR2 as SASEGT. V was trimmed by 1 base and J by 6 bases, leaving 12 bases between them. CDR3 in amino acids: CASSEVRGRAGELFF. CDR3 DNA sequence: TGTGCCAGCAGTGAAGTGAGAGGGAGAGCCGGGGAGCTGTTTTTT.

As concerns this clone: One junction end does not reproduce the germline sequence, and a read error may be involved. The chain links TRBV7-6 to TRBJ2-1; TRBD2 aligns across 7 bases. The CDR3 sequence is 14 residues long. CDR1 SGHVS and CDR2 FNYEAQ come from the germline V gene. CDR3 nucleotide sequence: TGTGCCCGCAGCTCGGGAGGACCAATCAATGAGCAGTTCTTC. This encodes CARSSGGPINEQFF.

CDR3 sequence: CASSLGDRDIGEAFF. In DNA form, the CDR3 reads TGCGCCAGCAGCTTGGGGGACAGGGATATCGGTGAAGCTTTCTTT. The chain links TRBV5-1 to TRBJ1-1, with 9 nucleotides matching TRBD1. J was trimmed by 7 bases and V by 0 bases; bases with no gene match: 7. In germline, CDR1 is SGHRS, CDR2 YFSETQ. The CDR3 is 15 residues long.

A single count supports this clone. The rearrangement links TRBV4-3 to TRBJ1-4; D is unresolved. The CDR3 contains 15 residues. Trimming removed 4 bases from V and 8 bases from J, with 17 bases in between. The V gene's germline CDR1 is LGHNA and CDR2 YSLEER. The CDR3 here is CASSRLTARGEKLFF. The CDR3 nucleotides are TGCGCCAGCAGCCGGTTGACCGCCCGGGGAGAAAAACTGTTTTTT.

CDR3: CAWSLLAGEDTGELFF. CDR3 coding DNA: TGTGCCTGGAGTCTACTAGCGGGAGAAGACACCGGGGAGCTGTTTTTT. The chain carries TRBV30 and TRBJ2-2, with TRBD2 matching over 11 bases. Germline CDR1 GTSNPN, CDR2 SVGIG (reference sequence). Unmatched junction bases numbered 5, after V lost 2 bases and J lost 3 bases. The CDR3 has 16 residues.

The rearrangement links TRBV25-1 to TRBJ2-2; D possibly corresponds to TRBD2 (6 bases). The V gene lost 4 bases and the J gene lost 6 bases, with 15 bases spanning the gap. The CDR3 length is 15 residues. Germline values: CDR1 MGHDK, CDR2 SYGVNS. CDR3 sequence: CASSGGDFPAGELFF. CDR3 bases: TGTGCCAGCAGTGGAGGGGACTTCCCCGCCGGGGAGCTGTTTTTT.

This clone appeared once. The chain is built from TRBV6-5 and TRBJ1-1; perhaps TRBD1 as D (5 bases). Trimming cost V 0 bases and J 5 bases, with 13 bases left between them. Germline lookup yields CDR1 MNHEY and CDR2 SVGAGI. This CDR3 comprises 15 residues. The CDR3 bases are TGTGCCAGCAGTTACTCGCCGGAGGGGATTACTGAAGCTTTCTTT. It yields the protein CASSYSPEGITEAFF.

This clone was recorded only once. The CDR3 DNA reads as TGCGCCAGCAGTCAAAAACCGCCGGGACTCCCGCCCTACGAGCAGTACTTC. This codes for CASSQKPPGLPPYEQYF. The chain carries TRBV23-1 and TRBJ2-7; a possible D gene is TRBD2 (6 bases). TRBV23-1 is noted as an ORF with a role that remains uncertain. The V and J ends lost 2 bases and 2 bases respectively, with 19 bases between them. This CDR3 spans 17 amino acids.